This record covers a single TCR beta chain. Its antigen is still unknown. The data were obtained in a study of early T cells in non-severe SARS-CoV-2 infection. Study information: The sequenced material was bulk RNA from unsorted whole blood, and its chains were unpaired.

Germline loops: CDR1 SGHAT, CDR2 FQNNGV. V shed 0 bases and J shed 6 bases, with 0 bases lying between them. The CDR3 length is 11 residues. Whole-study findings and limits: The matching step, a VDJdb search, favored anti-spike CD8 responses and missed private and CD4 specificities.

Unique molecular identifiers tagged individual cDNA molecules. TCRdb itself ran the 5' RACE reads through MiXCR, one entry per CDR3 protein. The sample has around 19,000 distinct CDR3 sequences, more than 5% seen once. The receptor was derived from an adult who was a healthcare worker with PCR-confirmed SARS-CoV-2 infection or an uninfected control (not recorded which). The chain employs TRBV11-2 and TRBJ2-1, with no clear D. The sample consisted of whole blood. The CDR3 sequence is CASSLDNEQFF. The CDR3 coding sequence is TGTGCCAGCAGCTTAGACAATGAGCAGTTCTTC. Based on the CDR3 plus reference TRBV11-2 and TRBJ2-1, the full variable domain is EAGVAQSPRYKIIEKRQSVAFWCNPISGHATLYWYQQILGQGPKLLIQFQNNGVVDDSQLPKDRFSAERLKGVDSTLKIQPAKLEDSAVYLCASSLDNEQFFGPGTRLTVL.